Given below is one T cell receptor (beta chain) in context. Its antigen is as yet unknown. The data were taken from a study of shared clonotypes between healthy human individuals. TCRdb's table, derived via immunoSEQ multiplex PCR, lists solely in-frame clones and lacks some. The sample has over 2 million clones; less than 95% are singletons. Findings and caveats of the study: A handful of donors showed sharing of 4.5% to 5% of naive CD4 clonotypes. Rarefaction gave evidence that sorted-subset sequencing remained incomplete despite large depth.

The V and J ends lost 8 bases and 2 bases respectively, with 13 bases between them. This CDR3 is 13 amino acids long. The germline V gene encodes CDR1 MNHEY and CDR2 SVGAGI. Sequenced material: naive CD4+ T cells from PBMCs. The subset here: CD45RA+ positively selected. This receptor was taken from a young man in good health. Some clones in this sample may be carry-over from other donors' samples. The chain has TRBV6-5 and TRBJ2-7; D possibly uses TRBD1 or TRBD2 (5 bases each). CDR3 nucleotide sequence: TGTGCCAGCGGACCGAGGGGCCCCTACGAGCAGTACTTC. Translation: CASGPRGPYEQYF.